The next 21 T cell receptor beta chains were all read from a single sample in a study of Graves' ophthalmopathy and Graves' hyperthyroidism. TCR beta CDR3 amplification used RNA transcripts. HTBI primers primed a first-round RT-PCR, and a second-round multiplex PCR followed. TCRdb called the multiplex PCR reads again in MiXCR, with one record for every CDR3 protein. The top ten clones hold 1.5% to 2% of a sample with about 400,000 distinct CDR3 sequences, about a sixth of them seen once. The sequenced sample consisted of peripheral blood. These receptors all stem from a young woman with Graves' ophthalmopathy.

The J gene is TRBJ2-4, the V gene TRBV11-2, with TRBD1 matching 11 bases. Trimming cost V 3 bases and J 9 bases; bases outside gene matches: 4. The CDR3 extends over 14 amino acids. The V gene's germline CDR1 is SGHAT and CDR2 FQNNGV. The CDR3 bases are TGTGCCAGCAGCTTTAGGACAGGGGGCGGCATTCAGTACTTC. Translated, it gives CASSFRTGGGIQYF.

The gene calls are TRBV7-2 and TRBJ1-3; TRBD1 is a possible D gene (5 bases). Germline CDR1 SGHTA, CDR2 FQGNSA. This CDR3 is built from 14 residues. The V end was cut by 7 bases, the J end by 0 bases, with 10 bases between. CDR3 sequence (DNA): TGTGCCAGCACCACCCAGGGCTCTGGAAACACCATATATTTT. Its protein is CASTTQGSGNTIYF. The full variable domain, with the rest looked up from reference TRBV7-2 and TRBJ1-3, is GAGVSQSPSNKVTEKGKDVELRCDPISGHTALYWYRQSLGQGLEFLIYFQGNSAPDKSGLPSDRFSAERTGGSVSTLTIQRTQQEDSAVYLCASTTQGSGNTIYFGEGSWLTVV.

The DNA of the CDR3 is TGTGCCAGCAGTTACGACCCCCAGGGGATTCCGGAGGAGACCCAGTACTTC. Protein product: CASSYDPQGIPEETQYF. The rearrangement joins TRBV28 to TRBJ2-5; D might be TRBD1 (6 bases). The CDR3 is 17 amino acids. V was cut by 4 bases and J by 5 bases, with 23 bases left in between. The V gene's germline CDR1 is MDHEN and CDR2 SYDVKM. Based on the CDR3 plus reference TRBV28 and TRBJ2-5, the full variable domain is DVKVTQSSRYLVKRTGEKVFLECVQDMDHENMFWYRQDPGLGLRLIYFSYDVKMKEKGDIPEGYSVSREKKERFSLILESASTNQTSMYLCASSYDPQGIPEETQYFGPGTRLLVL.

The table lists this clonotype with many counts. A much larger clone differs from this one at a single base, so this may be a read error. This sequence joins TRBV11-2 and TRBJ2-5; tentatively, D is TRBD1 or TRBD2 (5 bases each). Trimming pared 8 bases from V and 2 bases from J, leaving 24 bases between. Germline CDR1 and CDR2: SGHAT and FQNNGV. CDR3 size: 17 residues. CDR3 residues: CASHEVWGRDLQETQYF. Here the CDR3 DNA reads TGTGCCAGCCACGAGGTTTGGGGCAGGGACCTACAAGAGACCCAGTACTTC. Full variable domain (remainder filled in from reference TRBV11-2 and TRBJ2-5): EAGVAQSPRYKIIEKRQSVAFWCNPISGHATLYWYQQILGQGPKLLIQFQNNGVVDDSQLPKDRFSAERLKGVDSTLKIQPAKLEDSAVYLCASHEVWGRDLQETQYFGPGTRLLVL.

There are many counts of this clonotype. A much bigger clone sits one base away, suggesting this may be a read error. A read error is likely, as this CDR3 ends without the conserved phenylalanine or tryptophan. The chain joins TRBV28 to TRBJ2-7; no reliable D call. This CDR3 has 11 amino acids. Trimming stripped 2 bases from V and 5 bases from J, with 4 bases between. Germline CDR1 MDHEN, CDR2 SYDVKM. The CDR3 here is CASSLLHEQYL. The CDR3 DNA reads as TGTGCCAGCAGTTTACTGCACGAGCAGTACCTC.

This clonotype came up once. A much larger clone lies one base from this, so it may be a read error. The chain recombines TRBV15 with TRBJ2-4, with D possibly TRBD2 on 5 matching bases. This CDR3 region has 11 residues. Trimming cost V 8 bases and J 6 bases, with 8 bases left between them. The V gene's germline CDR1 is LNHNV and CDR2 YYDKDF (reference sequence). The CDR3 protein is CATRDGNIQYF. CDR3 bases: TGTGCCACCCGGGATGGAAACATTCAGTACTTC.

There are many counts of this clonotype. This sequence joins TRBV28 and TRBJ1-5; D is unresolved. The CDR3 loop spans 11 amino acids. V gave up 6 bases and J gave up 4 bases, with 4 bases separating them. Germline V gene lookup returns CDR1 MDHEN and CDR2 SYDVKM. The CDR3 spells CASRKNQPQHF. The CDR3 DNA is TGTGCCAGCAGAAAGAATCAGCCCCAGCATTTT.

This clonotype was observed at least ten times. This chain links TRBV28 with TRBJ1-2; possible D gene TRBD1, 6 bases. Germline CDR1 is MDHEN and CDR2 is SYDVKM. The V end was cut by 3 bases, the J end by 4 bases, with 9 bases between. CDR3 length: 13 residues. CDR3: CASSLGALYGYTF. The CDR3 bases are TGTGCCAGCAGTTTGGGGGCCCTCTATGGCTACACCTTC.

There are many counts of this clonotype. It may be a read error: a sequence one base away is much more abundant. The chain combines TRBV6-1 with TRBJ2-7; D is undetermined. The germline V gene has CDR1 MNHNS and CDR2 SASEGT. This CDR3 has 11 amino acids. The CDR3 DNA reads TGTGCCAGCGGTGAAGGGTTAGAGCAGTACTTC. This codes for CASGEGLEQYF.

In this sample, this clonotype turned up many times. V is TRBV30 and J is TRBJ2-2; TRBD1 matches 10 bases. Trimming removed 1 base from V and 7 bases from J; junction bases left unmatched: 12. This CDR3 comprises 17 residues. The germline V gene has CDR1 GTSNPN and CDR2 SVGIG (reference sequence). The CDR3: CAWSDHRDRGVGGELFF. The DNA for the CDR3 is TGTGCCTGGAGTGACCATCGGGACAGGGGCGTAGGCGGGGAGCTGTTTTTT. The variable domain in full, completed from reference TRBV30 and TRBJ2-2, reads SQTIHQWPATLVQPVGSPLSLECTVEGTSNPNLYWYRQAAGRGLQLLFYSVGIGQISSEVPQNLSASRPQDRQFILSSKKLLLSDSGFYLCAWSDHRDRGVGGELFFGEGSRLTVL.

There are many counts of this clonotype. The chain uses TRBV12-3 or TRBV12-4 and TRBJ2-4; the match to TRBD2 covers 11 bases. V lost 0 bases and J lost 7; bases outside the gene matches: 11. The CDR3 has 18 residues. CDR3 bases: TGTGCCAGCAGTTTAGCGCTTTCACTAGCGGGAGCAGTCAACATTCAGTACTTC. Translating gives CASSLALSLAGAVNIQYF.

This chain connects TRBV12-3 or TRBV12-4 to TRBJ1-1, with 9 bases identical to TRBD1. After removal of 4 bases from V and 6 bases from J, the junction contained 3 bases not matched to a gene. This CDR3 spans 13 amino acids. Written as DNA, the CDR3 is TGTGCCAGCAGTTGGACAGGGGTTTCTGAAGCTTTCTTT. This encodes CASSWTGVSEAFF.

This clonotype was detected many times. CDR3 amino acids: CASSYYRTGANVLTF. The CDR3 DNA follows: TGTGCCAGCAGTTACTACAGGACTGGGGCCAACGTCCTGACTTTC. V is TRBV6-2 or TRBV6-3 and J is TRBJ2-6, with D possibly TRBD1 on 5 matching bases. The CDR3 is made up of 15 amino acids. V lost 1 base, J lost 2 bases, and 6 bases lay in between. Per germline, CDR1 MNHEY and CDR2 SVGEGT.

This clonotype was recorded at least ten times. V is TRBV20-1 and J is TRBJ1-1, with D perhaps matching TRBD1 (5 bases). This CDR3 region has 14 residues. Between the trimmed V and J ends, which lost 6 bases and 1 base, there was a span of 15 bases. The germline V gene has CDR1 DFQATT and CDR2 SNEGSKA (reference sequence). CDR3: CSAPKAGRNTEAFF. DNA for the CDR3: TGCAGTGCCCCTAAGGCAGGGCGGAACACTGAAGCTTTCTTT.

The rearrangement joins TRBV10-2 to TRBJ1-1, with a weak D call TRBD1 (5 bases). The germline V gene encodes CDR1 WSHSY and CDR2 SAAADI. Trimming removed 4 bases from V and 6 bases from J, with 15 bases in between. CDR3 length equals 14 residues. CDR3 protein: CASSAPRGVPEAFF. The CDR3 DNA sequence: TGCGCCAGCAGTGCTCCCCGGGGGGTGCCTGAAGCTTTCTTT.

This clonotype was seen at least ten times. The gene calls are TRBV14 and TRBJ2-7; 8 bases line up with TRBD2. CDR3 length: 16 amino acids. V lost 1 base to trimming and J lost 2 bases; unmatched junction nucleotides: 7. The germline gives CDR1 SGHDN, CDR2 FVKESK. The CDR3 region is CASSQVGTGGAYEQYF. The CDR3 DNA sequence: TGTGCCAGCAGCCAAGTGGGGACGGGAGGGGCCTACGAGCAGTACTTC.

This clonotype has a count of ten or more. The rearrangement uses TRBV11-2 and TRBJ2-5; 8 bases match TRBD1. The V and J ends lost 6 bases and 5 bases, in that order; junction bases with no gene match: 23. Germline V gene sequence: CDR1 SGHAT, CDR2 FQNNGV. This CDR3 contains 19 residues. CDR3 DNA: TGTGCCAGCAGTTCATACCCACATTACGACAGGGGCGTCCGTGAGACCCAGTACTTC. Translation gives CASSSYPHYDRGVRETQYF. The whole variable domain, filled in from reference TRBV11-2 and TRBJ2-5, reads EAGVAQSPRYKIIEKRQSVAFWCNPISGHATLYWYQQILGQGPKLLIQFQNNGVVDDSQLPKDRFSAERLKGVDSTLKIQPAKLEDSAVYLCASSSYPHYDRGVRETQYFGPGTRLLVL.

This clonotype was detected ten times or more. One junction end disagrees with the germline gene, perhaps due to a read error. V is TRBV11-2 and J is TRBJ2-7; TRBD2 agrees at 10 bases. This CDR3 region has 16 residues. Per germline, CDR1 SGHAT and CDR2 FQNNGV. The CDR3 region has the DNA TGTGCCAGCAGCTTACTCGAGCGGGGGGGCCGATACGAGCGGTACTTC. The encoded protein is CASSLLERGGRYERYF.

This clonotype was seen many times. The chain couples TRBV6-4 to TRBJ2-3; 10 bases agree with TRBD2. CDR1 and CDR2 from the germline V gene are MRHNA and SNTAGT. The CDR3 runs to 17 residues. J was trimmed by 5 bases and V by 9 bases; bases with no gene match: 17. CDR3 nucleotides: TGTGCCAGTTCTCATCCTGAGGGGGTAGCGGGAGGAGATACGCAGTATTTT. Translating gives CASSHPEGVAGGDTQYF.

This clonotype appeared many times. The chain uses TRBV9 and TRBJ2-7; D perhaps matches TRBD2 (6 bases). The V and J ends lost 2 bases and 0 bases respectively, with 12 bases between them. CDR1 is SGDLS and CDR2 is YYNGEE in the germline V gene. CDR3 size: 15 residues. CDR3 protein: CASSVTSSSSYEQYF. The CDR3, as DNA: TGTGCCAGCAGCGTTACTAGCTCCAGCTCCTACGAGCAGTACTTC.

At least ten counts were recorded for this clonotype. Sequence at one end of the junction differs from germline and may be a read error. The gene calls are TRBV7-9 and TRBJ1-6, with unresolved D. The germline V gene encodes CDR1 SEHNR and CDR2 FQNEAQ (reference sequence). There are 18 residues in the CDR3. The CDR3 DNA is TGTGCCAGCAGCCTAGCTCGTGTCGGCCGGAACATGAATTCAGGCCTCCACTTT. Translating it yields CASSLARVGRNMNSGLHF.